The 27 T cell receptor beta chains below come from one sample, sequenced in a study of blood T cell repertoires in COVID-19. Produced via immunoSEQ multiplex PCR; TCRdb's table is partial and in-frame only. This sample yields 290,000 or so clones, of which 90% are seen a single time; 3.5% to 4.5% belongs to the top ten. What was sequenced was PBMCs or T cells enriched from blood (not recorded which). These receptors all come from a woman under 30 with acute COVID-19.

The chain joins TRBV6-2 or TRBV6-3 to TRBJ1-6; the D gene is possibly TRBD1 (6 bases). Trimming cost V 0 bases and J 6 bases, with 15 bases left between them. CDR1 is MNHEY and CDR2 is SVGEGT in the germline V gene. The length of the CDR3 is 17 residues. The CDR3 coding sequence is TGTGCCAGCAGTTACTCAAGGACAGCCGTTCGTAATTCACCCCTCCACTTT. This translates into CASSYSRTAVRNSPLHF.

Written as DNA, the CDR3 is TGTGCCAGCAGCTACGGACTAGCGGGAGGAGAGCAGTACTTC. It yields the protein CASSYGLAGGEQYF. This chain uses TRBV11-3 with TRBJ2-7; 14 bases align to TRBD2. The CDR3 covers 14 residues. In germline, CDR1 is SGHNT, CDR2 YENEEA. The trim removed 4 bases at V and 7 bases at J, leaving 3 bases unmatched.

This clone was counted a single time. This rearrangement joins TRBV28 to TRBJ1-1; possible D gene TRBD1, 5 bases. The V gene lost 7 bases and the J gene lost 0 bases, with 18 bases spanning the gap. Germline values: CDR1 MDHEN, CDR2 SYDVKM. This CDR3 contains 16 residues. This CDR3 is CASTHSRWTLNTEAFF. Here the CDR3 DNA reads TGTGCCAGCACCCATTCCAGATGGACATTGAACACTGAAGCTTTCTTT.

This chain connects TRBV7-2 to TRBJ1-1; D possibly corresponds to TRBD1 (5 bases). The germline V gene has CDR1 SGHTA and CDR2 FQGNSA. V lost 4 bases, J lost 1 base, and 13 bases lay in between. The CDR3 sequence is 15 residues long. The CDR3 sequence is CASSYSGFPNTEAFF. CDR3 bases: TGTGCCAGCAGCTATTCAGGGTTCCCGAACACTGAAGCTTTCTTT.

The chain couples TRBV29-1 to TRBJ2-2; TRBD1 matches 8 bases. This CDR3 comprises 16 residues. V dropped 0 bases and J dropped 1; count of bases not matched to a gene: 4. Per germline, CDR1 SQVTM and CDR2 ANQGSEA. The DNA for the CDR3 is TGCAGCGTTGAAGACGGACAGGGAGTGAACACCGGGGAGCTGTTTTTT. Amino acids: CSVEDGQGVNTGELFF.

The chain has TRBV7-8 and TRBJ1-5; maybe TRBD1 (6 bases). Per the germline V gene, CDR1 is SGHVS and CDR2 is FQNEAQ. Trimming cost V 6 bases and J 8 bases, with 14 bases left between them. The CDR3 is made up of 13 amino acids. CDR3 protein: CASRMGAFEPQHF. The DNA of the CDR3 is TGTGCCAGCAGGATGGGGGCGTTTGAGCCCCAGCATTTT.

CDR3: CASSVAATLNTGELFF. As DNA, the CDR3 is TGTGCCAGCAGCGTAGCAGCGACTTTGAACACCGGGGAGCTGTTTTTT. This rearrangement joins TRBV9 to TRBJ2-2; D is undetermined. The CDR3 totals 16 residues. Germline CDR1 is SGDLS and CDR2 is YYNGEE. V shed 0 bases and J shed 1 base, with 10 bases lying between them. Looking up the rest from reference TRBV9 and TRBJ2-2 gives the full variable domain: DSGVTQTPKHLITATGQRVTLRCSPRSGDLSVYWYQQSLDQGLQFLIQYYNGEERAKGNILERFSAQQFPDLHSELNLSSLELGDSALYFCASSVAATLNTGELFFGEGSRLTVL.

This clone was recorded only once. This chain uses TRBV28 with TRBJ2-1; 8 nucleotides agree with TRBD2. Germline assignment: CDR1 MDHEN and CDR2 SYDVKM. The trim removed 6 bases at V and 6 bases at J, leaving 10 bases unmatched. This CDR3 contains 15 residues. CDR3 nucleotides: TGTGCCAGCAGCCGTCCGGGACTAGATCTCAATGAGCAGTTCTTC. Protein product: CASSRPGLDLNEQFF.

The rearrangement joins TRBV3-1 (or the pseudogene TRBV3-2) to TRBJ1-6; 10 nucleotides match TRBD1. Looked up from germline, CDR1 is LGHDT and CDR2 is YNNKEL (reference sequence). The CDR3 runs to 20 residues. The J segment lost 9 bases and the V segment lost 1 base, leaving 18 bases of the junction unmatched. The CDR3 coding sequence is TGTGCCAGCAGCCAAGGGGGCCCCCGAGCTTGGACAGGGGGTCTTTCACCCCTCCACTTT. It specifies CASSQGGPRAWTGGLSPLHF.

The rearrangement uses TRBV7-9 and TRBJ1-5, with a tentative D call TRBD1 (6 bases). CDR3 size: 17 residues. The germline V gene has CDR1 SEHNR and CDR2 FQNEAQ (reference sequence). Trimming removed 3 bases at V and 1 base at J, with 16 bases between. CDR3 sequence: CASSFLGAGASNQPQHF. The CDR3 DNA reads as TGTGCCAGCAGCTTCTTGGGGGCGGGGGCGAGCAATCAGCCCCAGCATTTT.

This sequence joins TRBV28 and TRBJ2-5, with D perhaps matching TRBD1 (5 bases). The CDR3 has 13 amino acids. The ends were cut back, 6 bases at V and 5 bases at J, with 13 bases in the middle. The germline V gene has CDR1 MDHEN and CDR2 SYDVKM. CDR3 in amino acids: CASRSGNQETQYF. DNA of the CDR3: TGTGCCAGCAGATCAGGGAATCAGGAGACCCAGTACTTC.

The J gene is TRBJ1-1, the V gene TRBV13, with 7 bases aligning to TRBD1. The V and J ends lost 7 bases and 0 bases, in that order; junction bases with no gene match: 8. This CDR3 has 15 residues. Germline V CDR1 and CDR2: PRHDT, FYEKMQ (reference sequence). DNA of the CDR3: TGTGCCAGCACCATGGGACAGCGCATGAACACTGAAGCTTTCTTT. Translating gives CASTMGQRMNTEAFF.

V gene TRBV7-9 combines with J gene TRBJ2-7; 10 bases are a match to TRBD1. Per the germline V gene, CDR1 is SEHNR and CDR2 is FQNEAQ (reference sequence). With V trimmed by 5 bases and J by 2 bases, 3 bases remained unmatched. The CDR3 sequence is 14 residues long. CDR3 sequence: CASSPGTGAYEQYF. The DNA of the CDR3 is TGTGCCAGCAGCCCCGGGACAGGGGCCTACGAGCAGTACTTC.

The count of this clone is one. The rearrangement links TRBV28 to TRBJ2-7; 8 bases agree with TRBD2. The V and J ends lost 7 bases and 2 bases, in that order; junction bases with no gene match: 13. The germline V gene has CDR1 MDHEN and CDR2 SYDVKM. This CDR3 has 16 residues. CDR3 DNA sequence: TGTGCCAGCACCTCCGGGGCTAGCGGGCCAACCTACGAGCAGTACTTC. Encoded protein: CASTSGASGPTYEQYF.

The chain carries TRBV19 and TRBJ2-3; 8 nucleotides line up with TRBD2. Per the germline V gene, CDR1 is LNHDA and CDR2 is SQIVND (reference sequence). This CDR3 contains 15 residues. J lost 4 bases, V lost 2 bases, and 5 bases had no gene match. For the CDR3, the DNA is TGTGCCAGTAGTATACGGGTCGGGAGGGCAGATACGCAGTATTTT. This gives the protein CASSIRVGRADTQYF.

This clone was counted between two and nine times. The genes are TRBV7-8 and TRBJ1-4; a possible D gene is TRBD1 (6 bases). CDR3 size: 16 residues. Germline CDR1 and CDR2: SGHVS and FQNEAQ. Deletions cut 6 bases from V and 4 bases from J, with 18 bases between. CDR3 DNA: TGTGCCAGCAGTCTTAATGTCAGGGGAAATAATGAAAAACTGTTTTTT. As protein: CASSLNVRGNNEKLFF. The whole variable domain, filled in from reference TRBV7-8 and TRBJ1-4, reads GAGVSQSPRYKVAKRGQDVALRCDPISGHVSLFWYQQALGQGPEFLTYFQNEAQLDKSGLPSDRFFAERPEGSVSTLKIQRTQQEDSAVYLCASSLNVRGNNEKLFFGSGTQLSVL.

The chain uses TRBV28 and TRBJ2-7, with 9 bases lining up with TRBD1. CDR1 is MDHEN, CDR2 SYDVKM, per germline. This CDR3 spans 15 amino acids. V shed 1 base, J shed 2 bases, and the junction held 3 bases outside the gene matches. The CDR3 protein is CASSLLGTGTYEQYF. In nucleotides, the CDR3 is TGTGCCAGCAGTTTATTAGGGACAGGGACCTACGAGCAGTACTTC.

This chain connects TRBV6-5 to TRBJ1-1; the D gene is possibly TRBD1 (5 bases). CDR1 and CDR2 (germline): MNHEY, SVGAGI. Trimming took off 6 bases at V and 5 bases at J, with 13 bases between the two ends. This CDR3 is 13 amino acids long. CDR3 sequence: CASSLERGTEAFF. DNA of the CDR3: TGTGCCAGCAGCCTGGAAAGGGGTACTGAAGCTTTCTTT.

The chain employs TRBV3-1 (or the pseudogene TRBV3-2) and TRBJ2-7, with 8 nucleotides matching TRBD2. V gave up 4 bases and J gave up 4 bases; unmatched junction bases: 12. This CDR3 has 16 residues. CDR1 and CDR2 (germline): LGHDT, YNNKEL (reference sequence). This CDR3 is CASSLYSGSFFYEQYF. In DNA, the CDR3 is TGTGCCAGCAGCCTCTACAGCGGGAGCTTCTTTTACGAGCAGTACTTC.

V is TRBV19 and J is TRBJ1-5; TRBD1 matches at 8 bases. CDR1 and CDR2 from the germline V gene are LNHDA and SQIVND (reference sequence). Trimming cost V 7 bases and J 6 bases; bases outside gene matches: 11. This CDR3 has 15 residues. CDR3: CASKRGQEFSQPQHF. Here the CDR3 DNA reads TGTGCCAGTAAGAGGGGACAGGAATTTAGTCAGCCCCAGCATTTT.

The CDR3: CASRTTDNEQFF. The CDR3 DNA reads as TGTGCCAGCAGGACGACAGACAATGAGCAGTTCTTC. V is TRBV7-9 and J is TRBJ2-1, with TRBD1 as a possible D gene (5 bases). Germline V CDR1 and CDR2: SEHNR, FQNEAQ (reference sequence). The CDR3 runs to 12 residues. V lost 6 bases, J lost 5 bases, and 8 bases lay in between. Looking up the rest from reference TRBV7-9 and TRBJ2-1 gives the full variable domain: DTGVSQNPRHKITKRGQNVTFRCDPISEHNRLYWYRQTLGQGPEFLTYFQNEAQLEKSRLLSDRFSAERPKGSFSTLEIQRTEQGDSAMYLCASRTTDNEQFFGPGTRLTVL.

The genes are TRBV3-1 (or the pseudogene TRBV3-2) and TRBJ2-3; 11 nucleotides match TRBD2. Losses at the gene ends were 0 bases for V and 0 bases for J; bases not matched to a gene: 2. The CDR3 runs to 17 residues. Germline CDR1 reads LGHDT; CDR2 reads YNNKEL (reference sequence). Here the CDR3 reads CASSQDIAGGSTDTQYF. The CDR3 bases are TGTGCCAGCAGCCAAGATATAGCGGGAGGGAGCACAGATACGCAGTATTTT.

J is TRBJ2-7 and V is TRBV28; 13 bases are shared with TRBD2. This CDR3 has 14 residues. Losses at the gene ends were 8 bases for V and 3 bases for J; bases not matched to a gene: 4. CDR1 is MDHEN, CDR2 SYDVKM, per germline. Here the CDR3 DNA reads TGTGCCAGCCGGGGACTAGCGGGAAACTACGAGCAGTACTTC. Protein: CASRGLAGNYEQYF.

The genes are TRBV2 and TRBJ2-3; 10 bases fit TRBD1. The CDR3 sequence is 16 residues long. Unmatched junction bases numbered 15, after V lost 10 bases and J lost 5 bases. Germline CDR1 is SNHLY and CDR2 is FYNNEI. The CDR3 DNA follows: TGTGCCACATTCTCTCTCCGGGACAGGGGCATAGATACGCAGTATTTT. The encoded protein is CATFSLRDRGIDTQYF.

The chain combines TRBV5-3 with TRBJ2-6; no firm D call. TRBV5-3 is an ORF, and what it does is uncertain. V lost 9 bases and J lost 2, with 12 bases in between. CDR3 length: 14 residues. As DNA, the CDR3 is TGTGCCACCCGAGGCCATCCTGGGGCCAACGTCCTGACTTTC. Protein product: CATRGHPGANVLTF.

This chain uses TRBV29-1 with TRBJ1-2, with D possibly TRBD1 on 5 matching bases. Germline values: CDR1 SQVTM, CDR2 ANQGSEA. There are 15 residues in the CDR3. The germline V and J ends were trimmed by 7 bases and 4 bases, with 22 bases remaining between them. CDR3 sequence reads: CSAISGLLPGYGYTF. The CDR3, as DNA: TGCAGCGCAATTTCGGGACTTCTCCCGGGCTATGGCTACACCTTC.

V is TRBV30 and J is TRBJ1-3; possible D gene TRBD1, 6 bases. V shed 1 base and J shed 0 bases, with 10 bases lying between them. The CDR3 consists of 15 residues. Germline CDR1 is GTSNPN and CDR2 is SVGIG (reference sequence). The CDR3 nucleotides are TGTGCCTGGAGTGAGGGACACTTCTCTGGAAACACCATATATTTT. It encodes CAWSEGHFSGNTIYF.